What follows are 11 T cell receptor beta chains derived from one specimen sequenced in a study of T-cell reconstitution after alpha-beta-depleted transplantation in children. Unique molecular identifiers were incorporated into the prepared TCRbeta library. TCRdb reprocessed the PCR reads with MiXCR, giving one entry per CDR3 protein. Of approximately 400,000 distinct CDR3 sequences listed, roughly a tenth are singletons. Sequences were derived from PBMCs from the stem cell graft donor, sampled from the stem cell graft. These TCRs come from a human donor who donated a stem cell graft to a child with acute myeloid leukemia.

The chain combines TRBV19 with TRBJ1-1; a possible D gene is TRBD1 (6 bases). Germline loops: CDR1 LNHDA, CDR2 SQIVND (reference sequence). The V gene lost 11 bases and the J gene lost 1 base, with 11 bases spanning the gap. CDR3 size: 12 residues. In nucleotides, the CDR3 is TGTGCCTCAAGAGGGGGGAACACTGAAGCTTTCTTT. Amino acids: CASRGGNTEAFF.

This clonotype came up many times. The chain has TRBV6-4 and TRBJ2-3, with D possibly being TRBD1 (6 bases). Germline values: CDR1 MRHNA, CDR2 SNTAGT. The CDR3 is 14 residues long. Between the trimmed V and J ends, which lost 3 bases and 0 bases, there was a span of 7 bases. CDR3 bases: TGTGCCAGCAGTGAGACAGGTAGCACAGATACGCAGTATTTT. Translating gives CASSETGSTDTQYF.

The chain joins TRBV20-1 to TRBJ1-3; D gene unclear. This CDR3 has 11 amino acids. CDR1 and CDR2 from the germline V gene are DFQATT and SNEGSKA (reference sequence). This chain's CDR3 is CSLHSGNTIYF. The CDR3 nucleotides read TGCAGCCTCCACTCTGGAAACACCATATATTTT.

This clonotype was seen ten or more times. This chain links TRBV6-5 with TRBJ2-6, with TRBD1 as a possible D gene (6 bases). Germline lookup yields CDR1 MNHEY and CDR2 SVGAGI. The germline V and J ends were trimmed by 2 bases and 0 bases, with 14 bases remaining between them. The CDR3 covers 18 residues. The CDR3 nucleotides are TGTGCCAGCAGTTACCCACCTGGGACACTCTCTGGGGCCAACGTCCTGACTTTC. Amino acid sequence: CASSYPPGTLSGANVLTF.

This clonotype was seen only a few times. The gene calls are TRBV10-3 and TRBJ2-3, with D hard to call. This CDR3 region has 13 residues. Germline V gene data show CDR1 as ENHRY and CDR2 as SYGVKD. Trimming pared 0 bases from V and 6 bases from J, leaving 7 bases between. This CDR3 reads CAISESSKDTQYF. The CDR3 coding sequence is TGTGCCATCAGTGAGTCGTCCAAGGATACGCAGTATTTT.

This clonotype was recorded a few times. The chain joins TRBV5-6 to TRBJ1-3; D possibly corresponds to TRBD1 (5 bases). CDR3 length: 15 amino acids. V was pared by 4 bases and J by 0 bases, with 11 bases between. Germline-derived CDR1 and CDR2 are SGHDT and YYEEEE. The CDR3 DNA is TGTGCCAGCAGCCTGGACATAGGCTCTGGAAACACCATATATTTT. It codes for CASSLDIGSGNTIYF.

This clonotype was observed a handful of times. The chain joins TRBV11-2 to TRBJ2-3, with D possibly TRBD2 on 5 matching bases. Germline CDR1 reads SGHAT; CDR2 reads FQNNGV. CDR3 length: 13 amino acids. V lost 7 bases and J 5 bases, leaving 13 bases between the germline ends. The CDR3 here is CASNPFGRDTQYF. For the CDR3, the DNA is TGTGCCAGCAACCCTTTTGGGAGAGATACGCAGTATTTT.

This clonotype was seen a handful of times. CDR3 residues: CSAPTTGGGEQFF. The CDR3 nucleotides read TGCAGTGCACCTACTACAGGGGGCGGTGAGCAGTTCTTC. The J gene is TRBJ2-1, the V gene TRBV20-1; 9 bases align to TRBD1. With 6 bases clipped from V and 9 bases from J, the junction kept 9 bases outside the gene matches. Per the germline V gene, CDR1 is DFQATT and CDR2 is SNEGSKA (reference sequence). CDR3 size: 13 residues.

V gene TRBV4-2 combines with J gene TRBJ2-1; perhaps D is TRBD1 or TRBD2 (5 bases each). Germline-derived CDR1 and CDR2 are LGHNA and YNFKEQ. This CDR3 is built from 17 residues. V was trimmed by 1 base and J by 11 bases, leaving 24 bases between them. The CDR3 spells CASSQVVTGANGKKQFF. The DNA of the CDR3 is TGTGCCAGCAGCCAAGTCGTTACCGGGGCCAATGGGAAAAAGCAGTTCTTC.

This clonotype was recorded a few times. The chain recombines TRBV5-8 with TRBJ2-1, with TRBD2 identical over 7 bases. Germline-derived CDR1 and CDR2 are SGHTS and YDEGEE. The V segment lost 1 base and the J segment 12 bases; nucleotides outside the gene matches: 4. The CDR3 spans 12 residues. The CDR3 sequence: CASSLFSSGQFF. The CDR3 DNA reads TGTGCCAGCAGCTTGTTCTCTAGCGGGCAGTTCTTC. The complete variable domain, with remaining parts taken from reference TRBV5-8 and TRBJ2-1, reads EAGVTQSPTHLIKTRGQQATLRCSPISGHTSVYWYQQALGLGLQFLLWYDEGEERNRGNFPPRFSGRQFPNYSSELNVNALELEDSALYLCASSLFSSGQFFGPGTRLTVL.

The J gene is TRBJ2-7, the V gene TRBV6-2 or TRBV6-3; 7 bases align to TRBD2. With V trimmed by 1 base and J by 0 bases, 6 bases remained unmatched. The CDR3 loop spans 16 amino acids. Germline-derived CDR1 and CDR2 are MNHEY and SVGEGT. CDR3 coding DNA: TGTGCCAGCAGTTACTTGTTGGGCGGGAGCTCCTACGAGCAGTACTTC. Its translation: CASSYLLGGSSYEQYF.